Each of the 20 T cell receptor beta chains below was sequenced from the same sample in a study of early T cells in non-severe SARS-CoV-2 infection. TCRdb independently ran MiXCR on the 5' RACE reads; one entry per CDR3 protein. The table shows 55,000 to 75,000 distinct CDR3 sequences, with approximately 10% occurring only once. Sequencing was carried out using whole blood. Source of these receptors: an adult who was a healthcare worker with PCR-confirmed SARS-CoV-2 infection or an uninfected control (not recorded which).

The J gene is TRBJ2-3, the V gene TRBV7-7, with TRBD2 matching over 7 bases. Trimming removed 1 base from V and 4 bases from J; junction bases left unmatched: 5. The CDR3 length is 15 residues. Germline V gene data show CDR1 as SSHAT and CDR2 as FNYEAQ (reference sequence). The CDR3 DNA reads TGTGCCAGCAGCTTAGAAGCGGGAAAGGCAGATACGCAGTATTTT. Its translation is CASSLEAGKADTQYF.

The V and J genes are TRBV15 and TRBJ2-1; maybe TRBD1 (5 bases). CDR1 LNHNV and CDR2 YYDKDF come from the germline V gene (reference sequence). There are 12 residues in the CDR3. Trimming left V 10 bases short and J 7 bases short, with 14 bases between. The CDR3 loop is CAIRGFRNEQFF. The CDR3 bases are TGTGCCATTAGGGGCTTTAGGAATGAGCAGTTCTTC.

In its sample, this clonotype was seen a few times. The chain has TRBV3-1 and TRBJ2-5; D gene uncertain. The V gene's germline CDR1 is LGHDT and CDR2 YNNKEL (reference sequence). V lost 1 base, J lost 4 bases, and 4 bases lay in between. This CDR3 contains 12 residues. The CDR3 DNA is TGTGCCAGCAGCCAAGTCGGAGAGACCCAGTACTTC. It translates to CASSQVGETQYF.

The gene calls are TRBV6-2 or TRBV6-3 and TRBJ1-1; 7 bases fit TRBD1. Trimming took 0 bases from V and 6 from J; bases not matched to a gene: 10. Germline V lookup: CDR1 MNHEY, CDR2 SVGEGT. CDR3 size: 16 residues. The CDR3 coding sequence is TGTGCCAGCAGTTACTCGGGTCAGGGGGTAAGCCCTGAAGCTTTCTTT. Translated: CASSYSGQGVSPEAFF.

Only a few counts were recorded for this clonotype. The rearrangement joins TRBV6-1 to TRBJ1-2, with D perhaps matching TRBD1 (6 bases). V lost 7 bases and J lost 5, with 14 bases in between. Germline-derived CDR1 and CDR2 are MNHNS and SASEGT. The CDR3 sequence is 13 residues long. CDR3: CASIEGGSYGYTF. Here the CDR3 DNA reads TGTGCCAGCATCGAGGGGGGAAGTTATGGCTACACCTTC.

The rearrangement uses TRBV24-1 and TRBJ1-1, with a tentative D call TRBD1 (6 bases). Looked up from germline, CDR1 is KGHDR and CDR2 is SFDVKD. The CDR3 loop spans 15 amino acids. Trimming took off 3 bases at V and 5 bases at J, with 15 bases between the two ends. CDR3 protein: CATSDTGWPETEAFF. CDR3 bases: TGTGCCACCAGTGATACAGGGTGGCCCGAAACTGAAGCTTTCTTT.

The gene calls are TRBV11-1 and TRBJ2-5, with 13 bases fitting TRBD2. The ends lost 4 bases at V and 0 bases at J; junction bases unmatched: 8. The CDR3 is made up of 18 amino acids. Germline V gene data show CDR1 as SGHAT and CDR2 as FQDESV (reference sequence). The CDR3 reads CASSSAGLAGLYQETQYF. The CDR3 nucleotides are TGTGCCAGCAGCTCCGCGGGACTAGCGGGACTGTACCAAGAGACCCAGTACTTC.

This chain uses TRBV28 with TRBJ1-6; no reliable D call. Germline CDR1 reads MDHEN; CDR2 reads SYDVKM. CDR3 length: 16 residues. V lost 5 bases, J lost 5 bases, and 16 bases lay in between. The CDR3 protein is CASSDSGETHNSPLHF. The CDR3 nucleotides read TGTGCCAGCAGTGACTCCGGGGAGACTCATAATTCACCCCTCCACTTT.

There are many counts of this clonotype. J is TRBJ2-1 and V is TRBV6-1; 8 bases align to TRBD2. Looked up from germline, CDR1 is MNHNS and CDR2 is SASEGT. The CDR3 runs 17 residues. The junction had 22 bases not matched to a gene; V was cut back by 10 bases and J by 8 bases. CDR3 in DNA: TGTGCCATCGACGCCTCAATAGGGGGACTAGGGTTGGATGAGCAGTTCTTC. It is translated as CAIDASIGGLGLDEQFF.

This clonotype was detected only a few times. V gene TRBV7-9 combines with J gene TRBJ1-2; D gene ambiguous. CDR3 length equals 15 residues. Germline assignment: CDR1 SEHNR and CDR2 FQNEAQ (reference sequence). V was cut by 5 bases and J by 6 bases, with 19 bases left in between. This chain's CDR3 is CASSPNFDWSDGYTF. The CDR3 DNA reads TGTGCCAGCAGCCCCAATTTCGATTGGAGCGATGGCTACACCTTC.

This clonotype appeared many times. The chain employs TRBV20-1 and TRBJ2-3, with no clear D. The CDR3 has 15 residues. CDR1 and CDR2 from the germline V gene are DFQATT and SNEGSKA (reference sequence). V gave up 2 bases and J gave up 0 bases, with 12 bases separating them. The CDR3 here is CSARRSVTSTDTQYF. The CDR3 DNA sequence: TGCAGTGCTAGACGTTCCGTAACTAGCACAGATACGCAGTATTTT.

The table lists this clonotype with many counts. Here the CDR3 reads CASVGLAGGDGQFF. CDR3 sequence (DNA): TGTGCCAGCGTGGGACTAGCGGGAGGGGACGGACAGTTCTTC. The chain is built from TRBV12-3 or TRBV12-4 and TRBJ2-1; 16 nucleotides align to TRBD2. With 8 bases clipped from V and 13 bases from J, the junction kept 8 bases outside the gene matches. The CDR3 totals 14 residues.

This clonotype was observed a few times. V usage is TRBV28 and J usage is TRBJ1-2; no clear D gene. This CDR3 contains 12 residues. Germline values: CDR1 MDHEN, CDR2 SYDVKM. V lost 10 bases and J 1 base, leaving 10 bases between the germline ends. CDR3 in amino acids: CANFGDNYGYTF. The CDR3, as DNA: TGTGCCAACTTCGGGGATAACTATGGCTACACCTTC.

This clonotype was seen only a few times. The CDR3 sequence: CASSEPQRVGTEAFF. The CDR3 DNA is TGTGCCAGCAGTGAACCCCAGCGAGTGGGCACTGAAGCTTTCTTT. The chain combines TRBV12-3 or TRBV12-4 with TRBJ1-1; D remains ambiguous. This CDR3 spans 15 amino acids. V was pared by 5 bases and J by 4 bases, with 17 bases between.

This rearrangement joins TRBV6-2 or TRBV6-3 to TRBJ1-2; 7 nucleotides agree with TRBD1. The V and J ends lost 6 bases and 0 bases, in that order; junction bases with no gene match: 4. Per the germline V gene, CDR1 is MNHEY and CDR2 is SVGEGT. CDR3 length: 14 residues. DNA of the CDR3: TGTGCCAGCAGCCGGACAGGAGCTAACTATGGCTACACCTTC. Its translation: CASSRTGANYGYTF.

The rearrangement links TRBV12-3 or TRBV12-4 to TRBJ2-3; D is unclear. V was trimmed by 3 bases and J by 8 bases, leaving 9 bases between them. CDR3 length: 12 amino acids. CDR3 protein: CASSFEGGTQYF. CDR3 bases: TGTGCCAGCAGTTTTGAAGGCGGTACGCAGTATTTT.

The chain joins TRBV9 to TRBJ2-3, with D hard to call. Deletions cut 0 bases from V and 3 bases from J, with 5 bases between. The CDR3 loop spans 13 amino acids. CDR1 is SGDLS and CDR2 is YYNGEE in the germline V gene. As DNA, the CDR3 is TGTGCCAGCAGCGTAGGTCCGACAGATACGCAGTATTTT. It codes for CASSVGPTDTQYF.

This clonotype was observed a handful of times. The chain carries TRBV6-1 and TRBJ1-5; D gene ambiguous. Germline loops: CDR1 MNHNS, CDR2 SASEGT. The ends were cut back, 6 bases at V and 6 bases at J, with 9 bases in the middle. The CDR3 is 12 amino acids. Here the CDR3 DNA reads TGTGCCAGCAGCCACCAAAGTCAGCCCCAGCATTTT. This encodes CASSHQSQPQHF.

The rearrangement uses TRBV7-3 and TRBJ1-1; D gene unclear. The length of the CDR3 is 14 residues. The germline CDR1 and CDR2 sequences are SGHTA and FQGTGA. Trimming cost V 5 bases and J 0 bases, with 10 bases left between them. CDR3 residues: CASSPYQVNTEAFF. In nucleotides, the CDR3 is TGTGCCAGCAGCCCCTATCAGGTGAACACTGAAGCTTTCTTT.

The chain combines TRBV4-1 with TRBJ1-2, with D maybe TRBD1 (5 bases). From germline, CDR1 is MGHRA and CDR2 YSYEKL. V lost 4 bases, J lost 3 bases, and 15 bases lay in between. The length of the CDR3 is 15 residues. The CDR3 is CASSPPLRGDYGYTF. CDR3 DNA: TGCGCCAGCAGCCCTCCCCTTAGGGGCGACTATGGCTACACCTTC.